Shown below are 31 T cell receptor beta chains from a single sample sequenced in a study of shared clonotypes between healthy human individuals. The protocol was immunoSEQ multiplex PCR, while the TCRdb copy is restricted to in-frame clones and leaves out a portion. This table holds approximately 2.5 million clones, approximately 92% found once. Sequencing used naive CD4+ T cells sorted from blood. Regarding subset: CD45RA+ positively selected. The source is a man younger than 35 in good health.

J is TRBJ2-1 and V is TRBV19; 10 bases map to TRBD2. Trimming at V came to 1 base and at J to 1 base, leaving 10 bases not matched to a gene. This CDR3 is 19 amino acids long. Germline V gene sequence: CDR1 LNHDA, CDR2 SQIVND (reference sequence). CDR3 sequence: CASSIVLAGEWSSYNEQFF. CDR3 nucleotide sequence: TGTGCCAGTAGTATAGTGCTAGCGGGAGAATGGAGTTCCTACAATGAGCAGTTCTTC.

This chain joins TRBV9 and TRBJ2-2; D is possibly TRBD2 (6 bases). Trimming shortened V by 0 bases and J by 2 bases, and 20 bases separated the two germline ends. This CDR3 comprises 19 residues. CDR1 is SGDLS, CDR2 YYNGEE, per germline. Here the CDR3 DNA reads TGTGCCAGCAGCGTAGCCGGACTAAATGGGGACCCAAACACCGGGGAGCTGTTTTTT. Residues: CASSVAGLNGDPNTGELFF.

This sequence joins TRBV18 and TRBJ2-1; perhaps TRBD2 as D (5 bases). CDR3 length: 14 residues. Trimming left V 3 bases short and J 8 bases short, with 14 bases between. Germline V gives CDR1 KGHSH, CDR2 LQKENI. CDR3 nucleotide sequence: TGTGCCAGCTCACCGCCATCGCGGGCCTATGAGCAGTTCTTC. Amino acids: CASSPPSRAYEQFF. Combining the CDR3 with reference TRBV18 and TRBJ2-1 gives the whole variable domain NAGVMQNPRHLVRRRGQEARLRCSPMKGHSHVYWYRQLPEEGLKFMVYLQKENIIDESGMPKERFSAEFPKEGPSILRIQQVVRGDSAAYFCASSPPSRAYEQFFGPGTRLTVL.

DNA for the CDR3: TGTGCCAGCAGTCCCAGGAATCTTTCACCCCTCCACTTT. Its protein product is CASSPRNLSPLHF. The chain uses TRBV28 and TRBJ1-6; D gene uncertain. V was clipped by 5 bases and J by 9 bases, with 11 bases between them. This CDR3 has 13 amino acids. Germline V lookup: CDR1 MDHEN, CDR2 SYDVKM.

The V gene is TRBV18, the J gene TRBJ2-1; maybe TRBD2 (7 bases). The CDR3 has 12 amino acids. V was trimmed by 2 bases and J by 15 bases, leaving 14 bases between them. Per germline, CDR1 KGHSH and CDR2 LQKENI. The CDR3 DNA sequence: TGTGCCAGCTCACCAACGGGGGGCTGGTCGTTCTTC. Protein: CASSPTGGWSFF.

This clone came up once. This sample also contains other DNA sequences that code for the same CDR3. V and J are TRBV30 and TRBJ2-3; D gene uncertain. The V end lost 3 bases, the J end lost 2 bases, and 9 bases lay between the germline ends. The CDR3 consists of 13 residues. In germline, CDR1 is GTSNPN, CDR2 SVGIG (reference sequence). Here the CDR3 DNA reads TGTGCCTGGAGCTCCCGGTTCACAGATACGCAGTATTTT. Amino acid sequence: CAWSSRFTDTQYF.

The chain employs TRBV19 and TRBJ1-5; perhaps TRBD1 as D (5 bases). V dropped 5 bases and J dropped 3 bases, with 17 bases sitting between them. The germline gives CDR1 LNHDA, CDR2 SQIVND (reference sequence). The CDR3 length is 16 residues. The chain's CDR3 is CASSEFFGGTNQPQHF. CDR3 coding DNA: TGTGCCAGTAGTGAGTTTTTTGGGGGTACCAATCAGCCCCAGCATTTT.

This clone appeared a few times. CDR3: CASRGQGGNSPLHF. The CDR3, as DNA: TGTGCCAGCAGGGGACAGGGTGGCAATTCACCCCTCCACTTT. The chain uses TRBV6-1 and TRBJ1-6, with 9 bases aligning to TRBD1. In germline, CDR1 is MNHNS, CDR2 SASEGT. The CDR3 has 14 residues. V lost 6 bases, J lost 7 bases, and 4 bases stayed unmatched.

This chain uses TRBV19 with TRBJ2-2; D might be TRBD1 or TRBD2, each matching 5 bases. Germline loops: CDR1 LNHDA, CDR2 SQIVND (reference sequence). CDR3 length: 15 amino acids. The V end lost 5 bases, the J end lost 0 bases, and 10 bases lay between the germline ends. The CDR3 DNA reads as TGTGCCAGTAGTTACGGGGCGTCGAACACCGGGGAGCTGTTTTTT. Encoded protein: CASSYGASNTGELFF.

This clone was recorded only once. The chain combines TRBV5-1 with TRBJ2-2; no definite D call. The V and J ends lost 5 bases and 0 bases respectively, with 11 bases between them. CDR1 SGHRS and CDR2 YFSETQ come from the germline V gene. CDR3 size: 15 residues. DNA of the CDR3: TGCGCCAGCAGTTACATACCGACGAACACCGGGGAGCTGTTTTTT. Its translation is CASSYIPTNTGELFF.

The V gene is TRBV6-6, the J gene TRBJ1-6, with unresolved D. V was trimmed by 6 bases and J by 7 bases, leaving 13 bases between them. Germline CDR1 reads MNHNY; CDR2 reads SVGAGI (reference sequence). The CDR3 sequence is 14 residues long. Written as DNA, the CDR3 is TGTGCCAGCAGGACTACGGGGTGGAATTCACCCCTCCACTTT. This encodes CASRTTGWNSPLHF.

On this clone itself: Other nucleotide sequences in the sample specify the same CDR3. This chain links TRBV18 with TRBJ1-1, with 7 positions matching TRBD1. The V segment lost 3 bases and the J segment 1 base; nucleotides outside the gene matches: 2. This CDR3 has 14 amino acids. Per the germline V gene, CDR1 is KGHSH and CDR2 is LQKENI. This CDR3 reads CASSPGQTNTEAFF. CDR3 coding DNA: TGTGCCAGCTCACCGGGACAGACGAACACTGAAGCTTTCTTT.

This chain uses TRBV19 with TRBJ1-1; 7 bases agree with TRBD1. The V segment lost 5 bases and the J segment 1 base; nucleotides outside the gene matches: 22. The CDR3 sequence is 20 residues long. Looked up from germline, CDR1 is LNHDA and CDR2 is SQIVND (reference sequence). The CDR3 DNA sequence: TGTGCCAGTAGTTCTCTGTTCTCTAGGAGGACAGGATGGGCGAACACTGAAGCTTTCTTT. It is translated as CASSSLFSRRTGWANTEAFF.

This clone was seen a few times. CDR3: CASSLNPGQGGEAFF. Written as DNA, the CDR3 is TGCGCCAGCAGCTTGAACCCCGGACAGGGCGGTGAAGCTTTCTTT. The rearrangement links TRBV5-1 to TRBJ1-1; 8 positions match TRBD1. Germline V lookup: CDR1 SGHRS, CDR2 YFSETQ. V dropped 1 base and J dropped 7; count of bases not matched to a gene: 9. The CDR3 loop spans 15 amino acids.

The V and J genes are TRBV5-6 and TRBJ1-2; D call uncertain. The CDR3 runs 14 residues. Germline CDR1 reads SGHDT; CDR2 reads YYEEEE. Trimming pared 1 base from V and 3 bases from J, leaving 10 bases between. The CDR3 bases are TGTGCCAGCAGCTTGAAGGGCGGATACTATGGCTACACCTTC. The encoded protein is CASSLKGGYYGYTF.

A note on this clone: Other DNA sequences within the sample encode an identical CDR3. This sequence joins TRBV5-1 and TRBJ2-2; D ambiguous. V lost 0 bases and J 6 bases, leaving 6 bases between the germline ends. Germline CDR1 reads SGHRS; CDR2 reads YFSETQ. The CDR3 contains 13 residues. The CDR3 loop reads CASSLVGSGELFF. As DNA, the CDR3 is TGCGCCAGCAGCTTGGTAGGATCCGGGGAGCTGTTTTTT.

Remarks on this clone: The CDR3 ends on some other residue instead of the conserved phenylalanine or tryptophan, so this is likely a read error. The DNA is omitted, as the CDR3 cannot be located on it reliably, and the CDR3 follows TCRdb's listing. The chain links TRBV5-1 to TRBJ1-6. The CDR3 is 18 residues long, ends included. Per the germline V gene, CDR1 is SGHRS and CDR2 is YFSETQ. CDR3 in amino acids: CASSLGVGREPLYILLSL.

The genes are TRBV29-1 and TRBJ2-5; D is undetermined. Germline V gene sequence: CDR1 SQVTM, CDR2 ANQGSEA. Trimming removed 4 bases at V and 5 bases at J, with 11 bases between. The CDR3 is 12 amino acids. The CDR3 region is CSVAPGDETQYF. The CDR3 DNA sequence: TGCAGCGTTGCCCCCGGAGATGAGACCCAGTACTTC.

The chain combines TRBV7-8 with TRBJ1-6; D might be TRBD1 (6 bases). CDR1 is SGHVS, CDR2 FQNEAQ, per germline. V was shortened by 5 bases and J by 7 bases, with 15 bases between the two germline ends. The CDR3 has 15 amino acids. CDR3 DNA sequence: TGTGCCAGCAGCACCCGGACAGTCCAGAATTCACCCCTCCACTTT. The encoded protein is CASSTRTVQNSPLHF.

The rearrangement uses TRBV6-1 and TRBJ1-5; D perhaps matches TRBD1 (6 bases). V gave up 6 bases and J gave up 7 bases, with 13 bases separating them. Germline CDR1 is MNHNS and CDR2 is SASEGT. The CDR3 sequence is 13 residues long. The CDR3 here is CASRRGAEQPQHF. CDR3 DNA: TGTGCCAGCAGGAGGGGGGCGGAGCAGCCCCAGCATTTT.

As to this clone: Other DNA sequences in this specimen translate into the identical CDR3. The chain carries TRBV4-3 and TRBJ2-7; D unclear. This CDR3 is built from 14 residues. Germline lookup yields CDR1 LGHNA and CDR2 YSLEER. Trimming left V 0 bases short and J 3 bases short, with 9 bases between. CDR3 sequence: CASSQEAGSYEQYF. The CDR3 bases are TGCGCCAGCAGCCAAGAAGCAGGTAGCTACGAGCAGTACTTC.

This clone was counted only a few times. J is TRBJ1-1 and V is TRBV10-3; 9 positions match TRBD1. CDR3 length equals 14 residues. Germline V CDR1 and CDR2: ENHRY, SYGVKD. V was clipped by 6 bases and J by 1 base; unmatched bases: 3. The CDR3 loop reads CAIRGDRENTEAFF. The DNA of the CDR3 is TGTGCCATCAGGGGGGACAGGGAGAACACTGAAGCTTTCTTT.

The chain employs TRBV6-5 and TRBJ2-4, with D tentatively TRBD2 (5 bases). The germline V and J ends were trimmed by 6 bases and 10 bases, with 16 bases remaining between them. This CDR3 has 13 residues. CDR1 is MNHEY and CDR2 is SVGAGI in the germline V gene. CDR3 DNA: TGTGCCAGCAGCCGTGACTACCGAGGGATTCAGTACTTC. Amino acid sequence: CASSRDYRGIQYF.

This clone is a singleton in its sample. This chain uses TRBV23-1 with TRBJ1-5, with 8 bases fitting TRBD1. TRBV23-1 is identified as an open reading frame with a role that is uncertain. The V gene end was trimmed by 4 bases and the J gene end by 2 bases; junction bases not matched to a gene: 7. CDR3 length: 16 residues. The CDR3 sequence: CASSRTGSGGNQPQHF. The CDR3 nucleotides read TGCGCCAGCAGTCGGACAGGGTCAGGGGGCAATCAGCCCCAGCATTTT.

The CDR3 spells CASSLGVSAGAGSGNTIYF. The CDR3 DNA reads TGCGCCAGCAGCTTGGGGGTCTCGGCAGGGGCTGGATCTGGAAACACCATATATTTT. The chain has TRBV5-1 and TRBJ1-3, with D perhaps TRBD1 (6 bases). Looked up from germline, CDR1 is SGHRS and CDR2 is YFSETQ. The V gene lost 0 bases and the J gene lost 1 base, with 20 bases spanning the gap. The CDR3 spans 19 residues.

The genes are TRBV6-5 and TRBJ1-2; D possibly corresponds to TRBD1 (5 bases). V lost 0 bases and J 5 bases, leaving 16 bases between the germline ends. Per the germline V gene, CDR1 is MNHEY and CDR2 is SVGAGI. The CDR3 has 16 amino acids. The CDR3: CASSYSLRGLGYGYTF. The CDR3 DNA is TGTGCCAGCAGTTACTCGCTTCGGGGGTTGGGGTATGGCTACACCTTC.

With respect to this clone: The sample has other DNA sequences that encode this CDR3 too. The chain couples TRBV19 to TRBJ2-7; D is undetermined. V lost 3 bases and J lost 1, with 7 bases in between. CDR1 and CDR2 (germline): LNHDA, SQIVND (reference sequence). The CDR3 sequence is 13 residues long. The DNA of the CDR3 is TGTGCCAGTAGTATCCGGCTATCCTACGAGCAGTACTTC. It yields the protein CASSIRLSYEQYF.

The V and J genes are TRBV6-5 and TRBJ1-2; 9 bases line up with TRBD1. Germline V lookup: CDR1 MNHEY, CDR2 SVGAGI. CDR3 length: 15 residues. J gave up 2 bases and V 6 bases, and 7 bases lay outside the gene matches. DNA for the CDR3: TGTGCCAGCAGGGGGACAGGGACATTGAACTATGGCTACACCTTC. Its protein is CASRGTGTLNYGYTF.

Notes on this clone: Other DNA sequences from this sample encode an identical CDR3 as well. The chain employs TRBV7-9 and TRBJ1-2, with D perhaps matching TRBD1 (5 bases). This CDR3 has 13 amino acids. The germline V gene has CDR1 SEHNR and CDR2 FQNEAQ (reference sequence). Trimming stripped 1 base from V and 5 bases from J, with 8 bases between. CDR3 region: CASSLGQIYGYTF. DNA for the CDR3: TGTGCCAGCAGCTTAGGACAGATTTATGGCTACACCTTC.

This chain links TRBV7-2 with TRBJ2-3, with TRBD1 matching 8 bases. The J segment lost 5 bases and the V segment lost 3 bases, leaving 7 bases of the junction unmatched. CDR1 and CDR2 (germline): SGHTA, FQGNSA. The CDR3 is 15 residues long. The DNA of the CDR3 is TGTGCCAGCAGCTTCAGGGGGCGGACGGTAGATACGCAGTATTTT. Encoded protein: CASSFRGRTVDTQYF.

This chain links TRBV5-1 with TRBJ2-2; 8 positions agree with TRBD2. The CDR3 sequence is 16 residues long. Trimming cost V 5 bases and J 4 bases; bases outside gene matches: 10. The germline V gene encodes CDR1 SGHRS and CDR2 YFSETQ. The CDR3 nucleotides are TGCGCCAGCAGGCAAACCTCAGCGGGGGCCACCGGGGAGCTGTTTTTT. Its translation: CASRQTSAGATGELFF. Variable domain in full (rest from reference TRBV5-1 and TRBJ2-2): KAGVTQTPRYLIKTRGQQVTLSCSPISGHRSVSWYQQTPGQGLQFLFEYFSETQRNKGNFPGRFSGRQFSNSRSEMNVSTLELGDSALYLCASRQTSAGATGELFFGEGSRLTVL.